A selection of T cell receptor beta chains follows, all from one sample in a study of cytomegalovirus exposure and HLA in healthy donors. Using immunoSEQ multiplex PCR, the repertoire was profiled, and TCRdb retains in-frame clones only, with some absent. The table shows 70,000 to 80,000 clones, with around 82% occurring only once. The sequenced sample consisted of PBMCs. The receptors were gathered from a man between 18 and 35 years old in good health and CMV-seronegative. Both conserved end residues are part of each CDR3. D genes are given only for firm matches. Some rows have no size entry. The others give once, few or many, or a class for an expanded clone.

d_gene: NA; v_gene: TRBV28; j_gene: TRBJ2-7; abundance: NA; CDR3aa: CASSFVAGRRGSSYEQYF; CDR3nt: TGTGCCAGCAGTTTTGTCGCCGGACGGCGGGGTAGCTCCTACGAGCAGTACTTC
d_gene: NA; v_gene: TRBV7-2; j_gene: TRBJ2-3; abundance: NA; CDR3aa: CASSLVRGPLMDTQYF; CDR3nt: TGTGCCAGCAGCTTAGTGCGGGGCCCCCTCATGGATACGCAGTATTTT
d_gene: NA; v_gene: TRBV4-1; j_gene: TRBJ1-6; abundance: NA; CDR3aa: CASSPGPYSYNSPLHF; CDR3nt: TGCGCCAGCAGCCCTGGGCCTTACTCCTATAATTCACCCCTCCACTTT
d_gene: NA; v_gene: TRBV6-6; j_gene: TRBJ2-1; abundance: NA; CDR3aa: CASSLDGSSYNEQFF; CDR3nt: TGTGCCAGCAGCTTGGACGGGAGCTCCTACAATGAGCAGTTCTTC
d_gene: NA; v_gene: TRBV18; j_gene: TRBJ1-4; abundance: once; CDR3aa: CASSSRQVRNEKLFF; CDR3nt: TGTGCCAGCTCATCACGGCAGGTCCGCAATGAAAAACTGTTTTTT
d_gene: TRBD1; v_gene: TRBV5-1; j_gene: TRBJ2-5; abundance: NA; CDR3aa: CASSPGTGLSQETQYF; CDR3nt: TGCGCCAGCAGCCCGGGGACAGGTTTATCCCAAGAGACCCAGTACTTC
d_gene: NA; v_gene: TRBV7-2; j_gene: TRBJ2-7; abundance: NA; CDR3aa: CASTVGEQYF; CDR3nt: TGTGCCAGCACGGTCGGGGAGCAGTACTTC
d_gene: TRBD1; v_gene: TRBV28; j_gene: TRBJ1-1; abundance: once; CDR3aa: CASRGTGVFKAFF; CDR3nt: TGTGCCAGCAGGGGGACAGGGGTATTTAAAGCTTTCTTT
d_gene: NA; v_gene: TRBV30; j_gene: TRBJ1-2; abundance: NA; CDR3aa: CAWSASGGYPF; CDR3nt: TGTGCCTGGAGTGCCAGCGGTGGCTACCCCTTC
d_gene: NA; v_gene: TRBV2; j_gene: TRBJ2-7; abundance: NA; CDR3aa: CASSEVVPENSYEQYF; CDR3nt: TGTGCCAGCAGTGAAGTGGTCCCAGAAAACTCCTACGAGCAGTACTTC
d_gene: NA; v_gene: TRBV28; j_gene: TRBJ1-2; abundance: NA; CDR3aa: CASSLPPGYGYTF; CDR3nt: TGTGCCAGCAGTTTACCCCCAGGCTATGGCTACACCTTC
d_gene: TRBD1; v_gene: TRBV11-2; j_gene: TRBJ1-1; abundance: NA; CDR3aa: CASSLQGGLRTEAFF; CDR3nt: TGTGCCAGCAGCTTACAGGGGGGCTTAAGGACTGAAGCTTTCTTT
d_gene: NA; v_gene: TRBV29-1; j_gene: TRBJ2-1; abundance: NA; CDR3aa: CSVGSPGVGNEQFF; CDR3nt: TGCAGCGTTGGTAGTCCGGGGGTAGGAAATGAGCAGTTCTTC
d_gene: TRBD1; v_gene: TRBV5-6; j_gene: TRBJ1-1; abundance: once; CDR3aa: CASRRRQGVTEAFF; CDR3nt: TGTGCCAGCAGGAGAAGACAGGGGGTAACTGAAGCTTTCTTT
d_gene: NA; v_gene: TRBV4-3; j_gene: TRBJ2-2; abundance: NA; CDR3aa: CASSQNPENTGELFF; CDR3nt: TGCGCCAGCAGCCAAAATCCAGAGAACACCGGGGAGCTGTTTTTT
d_gene: TRBD2; v_gene: TRBV5-1; j_gene: TRBJ2-7; abundance: NA; CDR3aa: CASSYELAGPYEQYF; CDR3nt: TGCGCCAGCAGCTACGAACTAGCGGGGCCCTACGAGCAGTACTTC
d_gene: NA; v_gene: TRBV10-2; j_gene: TRBJ1-1; abundance: few; CDR3aa: CAISEGTEAFF; CDR3nt: TGCGCCATCTCGGAGGGTACTGAAGCTTTCTTT
d_gene: NA; v_gene: TRBV15; j_gene: TRBJ2-1; abundance: NA; CDR3aa: CATTILGGTGEQFF; CDR3nt: TGTGCCACGACGATTTTGGGGGGAACGGGTGAGCAGTTCTTC